This T cell receptor (delta chain) was captured by sequencing in a study of gamma-delta chains in newborns, infants, children. Study summary: Polyclonal expansion of innate γδ T cells after birth follows microbial exposure.

CDR1 is GEAIGNYY and CDR2 is EKD in the germline V gene. V was pared by 1 base and J by 4 bases, with 13 bases of the junction left unmatched. The CDR3 is 17 amino acids. This clone was recorded a few times. The same CDR3 is also encoded by other DNA sequences in this sample. TCRdb re-called the reads with CATT. The data contain around 1,500 delta-chain clones, roughly two fifths of them seen just once; the ten biggest clones take up 15% to 20%. J is TRDJ1 and V is TRDV2; 8 nucleotides match TRDD3. Specimen: blood. The sequence was collected from a child who had a fever. The DNA for the CDR3 is TGTGCCTGTGACACAATCGGACTGGGGGTGAGAGACGATAAACTCATCTTT. Encoded protein: CACDTIGLGVRDDKLIF.